This T cell receptor (beta chain) was observed in a study of CD8+ T cells in alopecia areata. The treatment was: oral pan-JAK inhibitor, 5-10 mg twice daily. Peripheral blood and lesional scalp punch biopsies were taken from alopecia areata patients. Germline values: CDR1 SQVTM, CDR2 ANQGSEA. This CDR3 has 13 amino acids. V was pared by 3 bases and J by 2 bases, with 10 bases between. Study-wide results and limits: Researchers report lesional scalp, most notably alopecia totalis/universalis, outstripped normal scalp in clonality.

RNA, once extracted, was reverse transcribed into cDNA for use as the sequencing template. Assay: immunoSEQ multiplex PCR; the TCRdb copy retains only in-frame clones and omits some. Of about 180,000 clones detected, 58% appear once; the ten largest clones hold 16%. This clone has just a few counts. Its target is unknown. The V and J genes are TRBV29-1 and TRBJ1-1; no clear D gene. Sequenced here: CD4+ T cells sorted from blood, sampled between weeks 55 and 65, from a patient treated with tofacitinib. The TCR originated in a human donor with alopecia areata. The CDR3 nucleotides are TGCAGCGTTGACGGGCAGACCAACACTGAAGCTTTCTTT. Translated: CSVDGQTNTEAFF.